The next 18 T cell receptor beta chains were all read from a single sample in a study of CD8 T cells in ankylosing spondylitis. TCRdb reprocessed the 5' RACE reads via MiXCR and lists one record per CDR3 protein. The sample gives roughly 180,000 distinct CDR3 sequences, approximately 12% of which show up once; 9.5% to 11% is in the top ten. The sequenced sample was blood, either unsorted or a sorted T cell fraction (not recorded which). The receptors were gathered from a female donor with ankylosing spondylitis or in good health (not recorded which).

This clonotype was recorded many times. CDR3 sequence (DNA): TGCAGTTCACCGGGACTAGCGGGATTGATGAGCAATGAGCAGTTCTTC. Protein product: CSSPGLAGLMSNEQFF. The V and J genes are TRBV20-1 and TRBJ2-1, with 13 bases aligning to TRBD2. Unmatched junction bases numbered 13, after V lost 8 bases and J lost 6 bases. The CDR3 length is 16 residues. Germline CDR1 is DFQATT and CDR2 is SNEGSKA (reference sequence).

This clonotype was detected many times. The chain employs TRBV27 and TRBJ2-1, with 8 bases aligning to TRBD2. From germline, CDR1 is MNHEY and CDR2 SMNVEV (reference sequence). The CDR3 length is 17 residues. V lost 0 bases, J lost 6 bases, and 10 bases stayed unmatched. For the CDR3, the DNA is TGTGCCAGCAGTTTATCTATAGGGACTAGTCTAAGCAATGAGCAGTTCTTC. Amino acid sequence: CASSLSIGTSLSNEQFF.

This clonotype was recorded at least ten times. This rearrangement joins TRBV12-3 or TRBV12-4 to TRBJ2-1; tentatively, D is TRBD2 (6 bases). Trimming took off 6 bases at V and 7 bases at J, with 16 bases between the two ends. CDR3 size: 14 residues. DNA for the CDR3: TGTGCCAGCAGCGTCCTAGCGAAAGGGAATGAGCAGTTCTTC. Encoded protein: CASSVLAKGNEQFF.

The J gene is TRBJ2-1, the V gene TRBV12-3 or TRBV12-4; D not resolved. V was trimmed by 2 bases and J by 6 bases, leaving 5 bases between them. CDR3 length: 12 residues. CDR3 DNA: TGTGCCAGCAGTTTAAACGGCAATGAGCAGTTCTTC. It yields the protein CASSLNGNEQFF.

Many counts were recorded for this clonotype. The chain couples TRBV18 to TRBJ1-6; no definite D call. CDR3 length: 13 amino acids. The V gene's germline CDR1 is KGHSH and CDR2 LQKENI. The ends were cut back, 3 bases at V and 7 bases at J, with 7 bases in the middle. The DNA of the CDR3 is TGTGCCAGCTCACCGATTCGCAATTCACCCCTCCACTTT. Protein sequence: CASSPIRNSPLHF.

This clonotype came up many times. The rearrangement links TRBV25-1 to TRBJ2-3, with D perhaps TRBD1 or TRBD2 (6 bases each). Trimming cost V 6 bases and J 6 bases, with 34 bases left between them. The CDR3 contains 20 residues. Germline V CDR1 and CDR2: MGHDK, SYGVNS. The chain's CDR3 is CASRAPGQTSGGRTTDTQYF. For the CDR3, the DNA is TGTGCCAGCAGAGCACCAGGACAGACATCAGGAGGGAGGACCACCGATACGCAGTATTTT.

CDR3 loop: CASSQDGWADTQYF. CDR3 nucleotide sequence: TGCGCCAGCAGCCAGGACGGGTGGGCAGATACGCAGTATTTT. This chain uses TRBV5-1 with TRBJ2-3; no definite D call. The V gene lost 4 bases and the J gene lost 4 bases, with 13 bases spanning the gap. Germline V gene data show CDR1 as SGHRS and CDR2 as YFSETQ. This CDR3 comprises 14 residues. The full variable domain, in which reference TRBV5-1 and TRBJ2-3 provide the parts outside the CDR3, is KAGVTQTPRYLIKTRGQQVTLSCSPISGHRSVSWYQQTPGQGLQFLFEYFSETQRNKGNFPGRFSGRQFSNSRSEMNVSTLELGDSALYLCASSQDGWADTQYFGPGTRLTVL.

Many counts were recorded for this clonotype. The V and J genes are TRBV20-1 and TRBJ1-1; 7 bases agree with TRBD1. Germline loops: CDR1 DFQATT, CDR2 SNEGSKA (reference sequence). This CDR3 is built from 14 residues. Germline trimming cut 3 bases from V and 4 bases from J; bases unmatched to any gene: 8. CDR3 amino acids: CSASSYRGGTEAFF. CDR3 nucleotides: TGCAGTGCTAGCAGTTACAGGGGAGGCACTGAAGCTTTCTTT.

This clonotype occurred many times. The chain is built from TRBV6-1 and TRBJ2-1; unclear D gene. The germline V gene has CDR1 MNHNS and CDR2 SASEGT. CDR3 length: 15 residues. V lost 8 bases, J lost 7 bases, and 21 bases lay in between. The CDR3 nucleotides read TGTGCCAGCGGAAAAGCTCCCACGCTGTGGAATGAGCAGTTCTTC. It codes for CASGKAPTLWNEQFF.

This clonotype was found many times. The chain uses TRBV12-3 or TRBV12-4 and TRBJ2-1; D is possibly TRBD1 or TRBD2 (6 bases each). This CDR3 contains 13 residues. V lost 2 bases and J lost 5, with 7 bases in between. CDR3 DNA sequence: TGTGCCAGCAGTTTAAGGGGGGACAATGAGCAGTTCTTC. The encoded protein is CASSLRGDNEQFF.

This clonotype was seen at least ten times. The chain uses TRBV12-3 or TRBV12-4 and TRBJ2-5, with D perhaps assigned TRBD1 or TRBD2 (5 bases each). V was cut by 6 bases and J by 7 bases, with 18 bases left in between. This CDR3 has 14 amino acids. The chain's CDR3 is CASRTGTERVTQYF. The CDR3 DNA reads as TGTGCCAGCAGAACCGGGACGGAGAGGGTGACCCAGTACTTC.

This clonotype was recorded many times. The chain is built from TRBV29-1 and TRBJ2-5; D not certain. Per germline, CDR1 SQVTM and CDR2 ANQGSEA. The V and J ends lost 5 bases and 5 bases respectively, with 9 bases between them. CDR3 length: 11 amino acids. Here the CDR3 DNA reads TGCAGCGTTTCCCCGACCGAGACCCAGTACTTC. It translates to CSVSPTETQYF.

This clonotype was recorded many times. V is TRBV9 and J is TRBJ2-3; TRBD1 agrees at 8 bases. Germline values: CDR1 SGDLS, CDR2 YYNGEE. The CDR3 totals 14 residues. V lost 4 bases, J lost 4 bases, and 5 bases stayed unmatched. The DNA of the CDR3 is TGTGCCAGCAGCTCCCGGACAGGGCCAGATACGCAGTATTTT. It translates to CASSSRTGPDTQYF.

The CDR3 sequence is CASSPSTGPGGGNQPQHF. DNA of the CDR3: TGTGCCAGCAGTCCAAGCACCGGCCCCGGGGGAGGCAATCAGCCCCAGCATTTT. The rearrangement links TRBV3-1 to TRBJ1-5, with D maybe TRBD1 (5 bases). V was pared by 6 bases and J by 2 bases, with 23 bases between. Germline CDR1 LGHDT, CDR2 YNNKEL (reference sequence). There are 18 residues in the CDR3.

Many counts were recorded for this clonotype. V usage is TRBV5-1 and J usage is TRBJ2-1, with a weak D call TRBD2 (6 bases). CDR1 SGHRS and CDR2 YFSETQ come from the germline V gene. V was clipped by 5 bases and J by 9 bases, with 18 bases between them. This CDR3 contains 14 residues. CDR3 region: CASRTGTFDAEQFF. CDR3 coding DNA: TGCGCCAGCAGAACCGGGACTTTTGACGCTGAGCAGTTCTTC.

The chain recombines TRBV5-1 with TRBJ2-3; D possibly corresponds to TRBD2 (5 bases). Germline CDR1 is SGHRS and CDR2 is YFSETQ. The V and J ends lost 0 bases and 4 bases respectively, with 18 bases between them. The CDR3 length is 17 residues. The CDR3 spells CASSLAENSVYSDTQYF. CDR3 DNA sequence: TGCGCCAGCAGCTTGGCGGAGAATAGCGTCTACTCAGATACGCAGTATTTT.

This clonotype was seen more than once but under ten times. The chain uses TRBV7-9 and TRBJ2-4; either TRBD1 or TRBD2 may supply D (5 bases each). CDR1 and CDR2 (germline): SEHNR, FQNEAQ (reference sequence). Trimming pared 5 bases from V and 2 bases from J, leaving 10 bases between. The CDR3 runs to 14 residues. The CDR3 region is CASSTGASKNIQYF. CDR3 coding DNA: TGTGCCAGCAGCACCGGGGCATCCAAAAACATTCAGTACTTC.

The chain is built from TRBV6-2 or TRBV6-3 and TRBJ2-7; no clear D. This CDR3 has 14 residues. CDR1 and CDR2 (germline): MNHEY, SVGEGT. V dropped 3 bases and J dropped 0 bases, with 9 bases sitting between them. CDR3 in amino acids: CASSYKGYSYEQYF. CDR3 nucleotide sequence: TGTGCCAGCAGTTATAAAGGATACTCCTACGAGCAGTACTTC.